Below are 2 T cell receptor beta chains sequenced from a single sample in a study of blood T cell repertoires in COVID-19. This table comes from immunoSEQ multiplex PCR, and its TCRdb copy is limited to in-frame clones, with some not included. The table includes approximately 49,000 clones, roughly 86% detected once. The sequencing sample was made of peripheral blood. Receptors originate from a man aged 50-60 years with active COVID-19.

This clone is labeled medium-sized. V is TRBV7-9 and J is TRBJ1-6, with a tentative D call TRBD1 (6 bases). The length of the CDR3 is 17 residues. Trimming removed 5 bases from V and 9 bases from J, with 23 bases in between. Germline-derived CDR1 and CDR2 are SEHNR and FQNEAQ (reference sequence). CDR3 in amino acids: CASSPRRDILLGSPLHF. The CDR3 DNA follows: TGTGCCAGCAGCCCCCGCCGGGACATCCTCCTGGGTTCACCCCTCCACTTT.

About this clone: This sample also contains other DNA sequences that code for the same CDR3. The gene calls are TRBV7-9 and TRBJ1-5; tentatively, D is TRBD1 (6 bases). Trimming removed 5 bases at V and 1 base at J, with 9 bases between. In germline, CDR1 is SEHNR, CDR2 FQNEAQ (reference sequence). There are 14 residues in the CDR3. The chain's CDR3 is CASSPTGSNQPQHF. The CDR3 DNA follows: TGTGCCAGCAGCCCAACAGGGAGCAATCAGCCCCAGCATTTT.